This is a list of T cell receptor beta chains from one sample in a study of blood T cell repertoires in COVID-19. Assay used: immunoSEQ multiplex PCR; TCRdb lists only in-frame clones, some missing. In the table there are 350,000 to 450,000 clones, roughly 91% of which are singletons. Input material: PBMCs or T cells enriched from blood (not recorded which). The receptor source for this set is a woman in her thirties who had recovered from COVID-19. Both conserved end residues are part of each CDR3.

J gene	V gene	CDR3 length	CDR3 protein
TRBJ2-2	TRBV3-1/TRBV3-2	13	CASSQDLGRELFF
TRBJ1-3	TRBV11-2	17	CASSPSGTGHSGNTIYF
TRBJ2-7	TRBV6-5	13	CASSYSAGAEQYF
TRBJ2-7	TRBV7-9	14	CASSLPGGSYEQYF
TRBJ1-6	TRBV2	15	CASRGGQGHNSPLHF
TRBJ1-1	TRBV7-9	13	CASSLPGQIEAFF
TRBJ2-4	TRBV6-2/TRBV6-3	14	CASSSGGTLNIQYF
TRBJ1-2	TRBV4-2	12	CASSQAQVGYTF
TRBJ1-1	TRBV5-3	14	CARSAGQGNTEAFF
TRBJ1-2	TRBV5-6	14	CASSPGQGGYGYTF
TRBJ2-7	TRBV3-1/TRBV3-2	13	CASVSPGTYEQYF
TRBJ1-3	TRBV9	13	CASGQGARNTIYF
TRBJ1-2	TRBV6-5	15	CASRLQGQGNYGYTF
TRBJ2-3	TRBV27	14	CASSYFTSTDTQYF
TRBJ2-1	TRBV10-3	17	CAISGHLSSGSYNEQFF
TRBJ1-3	TRBV5-6	15	CASRTSEVAGNTIYF
TRBJ2-7	TRBV6-5	15	CASSYSPRGPYEQYF
TRBJ1-4	TRBV11-3	15	CASSPRTGDGEKLFF
TRBJ2-7	TRBV12-5	12	CASGYGSYEQYF
TRBJ2-7	TRBV5-8	15	CASSWGGTYTYEQYF
TRBJ2-1	TRBV3-1/TRBV3-2	14	CASSRYSGRDEQFF
TRBJ2-2	TRBV11-2	17	CASSFQRGGWDTGELFF
TRBJ1-4	TRBV5-1	15	CASSGGVGLVEKLFF
TRBJ1-2	TRBV9	14	CASSHGGRIYGYTF
TRBJ1-5	TRBV29-1	13	CSVGTGDSQPQHF
TRBJ2-3	TRBV18	17	CASSPPTLGGATDTQYF
TRBJ2-7	TRBV14	14	CASSQDWSGYEQYF
TRBJ2-2	TRBV10-3	16	CAISEGVRGNTGELFF
TRBJ1-2	TRBV25-1	13	CASSERRDYGYTF
TRBJ1-1	TRBV3-1/TRBV3-2	14	CASSPDRVGGEAFF
TRBJ1-6	TRBV4-1	16	CASSQENGFNNSPLHF
TRBJ2-7	TRBV6-2/TRBV6-3	17	CASTPGRGAGQAYEQYF
TRBJ1-2	TRBV6-5	15	CASRQWTGGGYGYTF
TRBJ1-4	TRBV19	16	CASSPFTGTVREKLFF
TRBJ1-2	TRBV30	13	CAWSLGRGYGYTF
TRBJ1-2	TRBV4-2	15	CASSQETGRGYGYTF
TRBJ2-3	TRBV6-2/TRBV6-3	16	CASSYGTAESTDTQYF
TRBJ1-6	TRBV9	16	CASGRTPGRSGSPLHF
TRBJ1-4	TRBV19	15	CASSIGTRINEKLFF
TRBJ1-1	TRBV7-9	12	CASSYPTVEAFF
TRBJ2-3	TRBV20-1	15	CSASRTSGGSDTQYF
TRBJ2-1	TRBV4-1	13	CASSQVLVSEQFF
TRBJ1-5	TRBV19	16	CASTPWDGGSNQPQHF
TRBJ1-6	TRBV21-1	16	CASSSRHRGRVSPLHF
TRBJ1-1	TRBV25-1	13	CASRGQGSTEAFF
TRBJ2-1	TRBV9	16	CASSLTGGLDNNEQFF
TRBJ1-2	TRBV27	14	CASSLSQGGDGYTF
TRBJ2-7	TRBV7-8	15	CASSQTSIFNYEQYF
TRBJ2-7	TRBV11-1	14	CASSRRDRDHEQYF
TRBJ1-2	TRBV12-3/TRBV12-4	12	CASTTGQRGYTF
TRBJ2-5	TRBV25-1	15	CASSRSSGGQETQYF
TRBJ1-1	TRBV5-6	16	CASIWPRGDRVPKAFF
TRBJ2-5	TRBV11-2	14	CASSLGGYQETQYF
TRBJ1-2	TRBV13	13	CASSLGRGYGYTF
TRBJ2-7	TRBV5-1	14	CASSPGTGPSEQYF
TRBJ2-7	TRBV5-1	14	CASSRGTGIYEQYF
TRBJ1-5	TRBV12-5	15	CASATDGGSNQPQHF
TRBJ1-2	TRBV10-3	17	CAISESQGGHAIYGYTF
TRBJ2-7	TRBV6-2/TRBV6-3	12	CASSYQGFEQYF
TRBJ1-5	TRBV5-6	15	CASSLTGTGNQPQHF